A single sample is the source of the 18 T cell receptor beta chains below, sequenced in a study of monozygotic twins with inflammatory bowel disease. TCRdb re-called the 5' RACE reads and catalogs CDR3 proteins one per entry, DNA excluded. The table for this sample gives around 450,000 distinct CDR3 sequences. Sequencing was carried out using blood. These TCRs come from a human donor with ulcerative colitis or Crohn's disease, or a healthy co-twin of an affected twin (not recorded which).

V gene TRBV13 combines with J gene TRBJ2-1; absent DNA, TCRdb's TRBD2 call cannot be checked. The CDR3 runs to 16 residues. The germline V gene encodes CDR1 PRHDT and CDR2 FYEKMQ (reference sequence). This CDR3 reads CASRQTSGEPFVEQFF. Combining the CDR3 with reference TRBV13 and TRBJ2-1 gives the whole variable domain AAGVIQSPRHLIKEKRETATLKCYPIPRHDTVYWYQQGPGQDPQFLISFYEKMQSDKGSIPDRFSAQQFSDYHSELNMSSLELGDSALYFCASRQTSGEPFVEQFFGPGTRLTVL.

The CDR3 loop reads CASSRNTGKQETQYF. The chain carries TRBV7-2 and TRBJ2-5; the TCRdb D gene call, TRBD1, has no DNA to confirm it. There are 15 residues in the CDR3. In germline, CDR1 is SGHTA, CDR2 FQGNSA.

This chain uses TRBV12-3 or TRBV12-4 with TRBJ1-1. The CDR3 length is 21 residues. The CDR3 sequence is CASRFRVWRGGQGQMNTEAFF.

The V call is TRBV5-6, the J call TRBJ2-6; absent DNA, TCRdb's TRBD1 call cannot be checked. CDR1 and CDR2 (germline): SGHDT, YYEEEE. This CDR3 is built from 17 residues. CDR3 sequence: CASSQWTGNSGANVLTF.

This sequence joins TRBV12-3 or TRBV12-4 and TRBJ1-2. This CDR3 has 16 residues. CDR3 loop: CASSFSGRGIRYGYTF.

CDR3 loop: CASSPGTDYQPQHF. J is TRBJ1-5 and V is TRBV18; TCRdb's D call, TRBD1, is unchecked because there is no DNA. The V gene's germline CDR1 is KGHSH and CDR2 LQKENI. The length of the CDR3 is 14 residues. Drawing the rest from reference TRBV18 and TRBJ1-5, the complete variable domain is NAGVMQNPRHLVRRRGQEARLRCSPMKGHSHVYWYRQLPEEGLKFMVYLQKENIIDESGMPKERFSAEFPKEGPSILRIQQVVRGDSAAYFCASSPGTDYQPQHFGDGTRLSIL.

The chain carries TRBV18 and TRBJ1-6; TCRdb's D gene call, TRBD1, goes unchecked for lack of DNA. The CDR3 is 14 residues long. Germline values: CDR1 KGHSH, CDR2 LQKENI. The CDR3 reads CASSSTAGNSPLHF.

The chain has TRBV12-3 or TRBV12-4 and TRBJ2-7; as DNA is missing, the TRBD1 call by TCRdb cannot be tested. This CDR3 spans 14 amino acids. The CDR3 sequence: CASSLEGQLGEQYF.

The rearrangement uses TRBV3-1 and TRBJ2-3; TCRdb's D call of TRBD1 is untestable without DNA. CDR1 is LGHDT and CDR2 is YNNKEL in the germline V gene (reference sequence). The CDR3 is 12 residues long. CDR3 protein: CASSGQGDTQYF.

The rearrangement uses TRBV6-1 and TRBJ2-7; the D call of TRBD1 rests on TCRdb alone, since no DNA is present to check it. Germline values: CDR1 MNHNS, CDR2 SASEGT. This CDR3 is 14 amino acids long. This CDR3 is CASSEAATGFYQYF.

This chain links TRBV29-1 with TRBJ1-1; the D call from TCRdb, TRBD1, cannot be confirmed without DNA. Germline loops: CDR1 SQVTM, CDR2 ANQGSEA. This CDR3 contains 12 residues. This chain's CDR3 is CSVEDSTGVAFF.

This chain uses TRBV2 with TRBJ1-5. Per germline, CDR1 SNHLY and CDR2 FYNNEI. CDR3 length equals 17 residues. This CDR3 is CASGVGGAQTSNQPQHF.

CDR3 region: CASSLNSYTDTQYF. This chain links TRBV5-1 with TRBJ2-3. Germline V gene sequence: CDR1 SGHRS, CDR2 YFSETQ. The CDR3 sequence is 14 residues long.

The rearrangement links TRBV3-1 to TRBJ1-2. Germline assignment: CDR1 LGHDT and CDR2 YNNKEL (reference sequence). The CDR3 consists of 13 residues. The CDR3 loop is CASSAVADYGYTF.

The gene calls are TRBV30 and TRBJ1-2; TCRdb lists TRBD1, though no DNA is available to test this call. CDR1 and CDR2 from the germline V gene are GTSNPN and SVGIG (reference sequence). CDR3 length: 17 residues. The CDR3 protein is CAWSDLGQGEGYYGYTF.

CDR3 residues: CASSPTTLVADTQYF. V usage is TRBV18 and J usage is TRBJ2-3; without DNA, the TCRdb call of TRBD2 cannot be checked. The CDR3 length is 15 residues. Germline V gives CDR1 KGHSH, CDR2 LQKENI.

This chain joins TRBV28 and TRBJ2-7. CDR3 length equals 13 residues. The germline V gene has CDR1 MDHEN and CDR2 SYDVKM. The CDR3 loop is CASSLSRRNEQYF.

V gene TRBV18 combines with J gene TRBJ1-1. This CDR3 has 14 amino acids. Germline V gene sequence: CDR1 KGHSH, CDR2 LQKENI. The CDR3 protein is CASSPGVTNTEAFF.